This TCR beta chain comes out of a study of CD8 T cells in ankylosing spondylitis. Whole-study findings and limits: Both synovial fluid and blood in reactive arthritis had previously been reported to carry some motif variants. From matched ankylosing spondylitis synovial fluid, disease-linked clones were reportedly recovered at significantly enriched levels. Clones linked to the disease showed a CD8+ phenotype. They occurred at relatively low frequencies in peripheral blood.

The V end lost 2 bases, the J end lost 0 bases, and 11 bases lay between the germline ends. Germline CDR1 is LGHNA and CDR2 is YNFKEQ. The length of the CDR3 is 15 residues. For TCR beta, libraries came from quantitative 5'-RACE with molecular barcodes. TCRdb itself ran the 5' RACE reads through MiXCR, one entry per CDR3 protein. The sample yields roughly 250,000 distinct CDR3 sequences, 8.6% seen once. About this clonotype: Its antigen is unidentified.

The source of this sequence is a male donor with ankylosing spondylitis or in good health (not recorded which). What was sequenced was blood, either unsorted or a sorted T cell fraction (not recorded which). The chain employs TRBV4-2 and TRBJ2-7, with a possible D match to TRBD1 (5 bases). The CDR3 DNA reads as TGTGCCAGCAGCCAAAGGGGCGGCGTCTCCTACGAGCAGTACTTC. It codes for CASSQRGGVSYEQYF.